This T cell receptor (beta chain) was recovered during a study of blood T cell repertoires in COVID-19. Those who participated ranged in age from about 18 to 89 years and resided in about two dozen US areas. Researchers sorted participants into cohorts using their self-reported clinical history. The CDR3 consists of 15 residues. In germline, CDR1 is SGHAT, CDR2 FQNNGV. V was pared by 2 bases and J by 3 bases, with 14 bases between. The authors' processing: Reference gene primers were amplified, and this amplification served to estimate nucleated cell counts. Some clones are missing from TCRdb's copy, which holds only in-frame ones; the method was immunoSEQ multiplex PCR. The V and J calls and clone size were taken over from that table, and D and trimming were inferred from the DNA. The sample has 300,000 or so clones, 70% to 90% seen once.

This TCR was sampled from a woman between 35 and 50 years old with acute COVID-19. What was sequenced was PBMCs or T cells enriched from blood (not recorded which). The chain carries TRBV11-2 and TRBJ2-7, with TRBD1 as a possible D gene (6 bases). The CDR3 reads CASSLNAGVIYEQYF. The CDR3 DNA is TGTGCCAGCAGCTTAAACGCAGGGGTCATCTACGAGCAGTACTTC.